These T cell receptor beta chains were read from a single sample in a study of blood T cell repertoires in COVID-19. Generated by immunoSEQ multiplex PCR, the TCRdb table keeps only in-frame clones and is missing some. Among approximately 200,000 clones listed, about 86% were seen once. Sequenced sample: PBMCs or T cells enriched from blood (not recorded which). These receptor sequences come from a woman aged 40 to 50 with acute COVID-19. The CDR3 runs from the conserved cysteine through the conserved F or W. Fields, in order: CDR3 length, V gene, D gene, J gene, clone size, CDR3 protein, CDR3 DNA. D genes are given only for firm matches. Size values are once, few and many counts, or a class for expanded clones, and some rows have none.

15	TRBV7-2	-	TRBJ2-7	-	CASSVGTPGRYEQYF	TGTGCCAGCAGCGTCGGGACACCCGGCCGCTACGAGCAGTACTTC
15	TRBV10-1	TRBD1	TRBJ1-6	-	CASSAQDRGNSPLHF	TGCGCCAGCAGTGCCCAGGACAGGGGGAATTCACCCCTCCACTTT
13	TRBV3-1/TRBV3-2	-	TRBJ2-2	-	CATNLAGTGELFF	TGTGCCACCAACTTGGCGGGAACCGGGGAGCTGTTTTTT
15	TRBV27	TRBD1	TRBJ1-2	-	CASSSWDRRDVGYTF	TGTGCCAGCAGTTCCTGGGACAGGAGGGATGTTGGCTACACCTTC
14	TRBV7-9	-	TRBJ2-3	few	CASSLEGRADTQYF	TGTGCCAGCAGCTTAGAGGGGCGCGCAGATACGCAGTATTTT
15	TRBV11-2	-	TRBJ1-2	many	CASSLDRWQGYGYTF	TGTGCCAGCAGCTTAGATCGGTGGCAGGGCTATGGCTACACCTTC
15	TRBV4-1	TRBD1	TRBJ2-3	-	CASSQGRGLGDTQYF	TGCGCCAGCAGCCAAGGCAGGGGGCTGGGAGATACGCAGTATTTT
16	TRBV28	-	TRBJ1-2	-	CASRSQGLKANYGYTF	TGTGCCAGCAGATCTCAGGGCCTCAAAGCTAACTATGGCTACACCTTC
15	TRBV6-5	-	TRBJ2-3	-	CASGPQPMRPDTQYF	TGTGCCAGCGGCCCACAGCCGATGAGACCAGATACGCAGTATTTT
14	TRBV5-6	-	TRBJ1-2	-	CASRRKGRTYGYTF	TGTGCCAGCAGGCGGAAGGGGCGCACCTATGGCTACACCTTC